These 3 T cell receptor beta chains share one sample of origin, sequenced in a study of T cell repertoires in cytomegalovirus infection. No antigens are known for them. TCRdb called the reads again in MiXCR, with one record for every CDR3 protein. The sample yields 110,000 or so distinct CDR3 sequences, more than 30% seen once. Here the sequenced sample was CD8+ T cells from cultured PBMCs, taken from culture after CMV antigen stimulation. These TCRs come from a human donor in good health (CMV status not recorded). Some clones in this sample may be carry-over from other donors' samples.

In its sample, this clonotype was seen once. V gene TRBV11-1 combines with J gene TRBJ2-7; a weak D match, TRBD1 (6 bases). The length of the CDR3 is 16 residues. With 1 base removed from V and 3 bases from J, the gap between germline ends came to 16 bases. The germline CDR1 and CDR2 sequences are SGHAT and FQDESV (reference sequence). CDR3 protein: CASSLGQALTVYEQYF. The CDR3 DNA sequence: TGTGCCAGCAGCTTAGGACAGGCCCTGACAGTCTACGAGCAGTACTTC.

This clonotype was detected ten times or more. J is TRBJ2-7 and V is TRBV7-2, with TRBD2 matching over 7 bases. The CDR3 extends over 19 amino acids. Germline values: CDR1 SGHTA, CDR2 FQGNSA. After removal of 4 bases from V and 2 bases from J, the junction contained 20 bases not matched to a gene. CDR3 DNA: TGTGCCAGCAGCTCGATCGGAAATACCCTAGCGGTTTATACCTACGAGCAGTACTTC. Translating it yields CASSSIGNTLAVYTYEQYF.

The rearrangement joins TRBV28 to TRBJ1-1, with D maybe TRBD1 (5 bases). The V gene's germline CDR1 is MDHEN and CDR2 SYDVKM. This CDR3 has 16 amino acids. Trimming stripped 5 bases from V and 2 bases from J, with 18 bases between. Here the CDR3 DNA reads TGTGCCAGCAGTGAATTCAGGGATTTCGGTAACACTGAAGCTTTCTTT. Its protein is CASSEFRDFGNTEAFF.